Below, 23 T cell receptor beta chains from the same sample are listed, as sequenced in a study of shared clonotypes between healthy human individuals. The assay was immunoSEQ multiplex PCR, and TCRdb's table has in-frame clones only and misses some. Here the sample spans approximately 180,000 clones, roughly 93% being singletons. Sequenced: naive CD4+ T cells sorted from blood. As for subset: CD45RA+ positively selected. The source is a woman aged 25 to 39 in good health.

The rearrangement uses TRBV28 and TRBJ1-5, with 11 bases aligning to TRBD1. V shed 6 bases and J 6 bases; nucleotides not matched to a gene: 4. Germline assignment: CDR1 MDHEN and CDR2 SYDVKM. CDR3 length: 14 amino acids. CDR3 protein: CASRAGTGGQPQHF. In nucleotides, the CDR3 is TGTGCCAGCAGGGCGGGGACAGGGGGTCAGCCCCAGCATTTT. The variable domain in full, completed from reference TRBV28 and TRBJ1-5, reads DVKVTQSSRYLVKRTGEKVFLECVQDMDHENMFWYRQDPGLGLRLIYFSYDVKMKEKGDIPEGYSVSREKKERFSLILESASTNQTSMYLCASRAGTGGQPQHFGDGTRLSIL.

The gene calls are TRBV28 and TRBJ1-4; TRBD1 matches at 8 bases. V shed 5 bases and J 6 bases; nucleotides not matched to a gene: 8. This CDR3 spans 15 amino acids. Germline V gene data show CDR1 as MDHEN and CDR2 as SYDVKM. CDR3: CASSTRTGLDEKLFF. In nucleotides, the CDR3 is TGTGCCAGCAGTACTCGGACAGGGTTGGATGAAAAACTGTTTTTT.

The V and J genes are TRBV7-2 and TRBJ2-7; 10 bases are shared with TRBD1. Germline loops: CDR1 SGHTA, CDR2 FQGNSA. This CDR3 contains 15 residues. The V and J ends lost 5 bases and 2 bases, in that order; junction bases with no gene match: 6. Written as DNA, the CDR3 is TGTGCCAGCAGCCTGGGGACAGGGGTCACCTACGAGCAGTACTTC. Translated: CASSLGTGVTYEQYF.

V and J are TRBV28 and TRBJ2-7, with TRBD2 matching 9 bases. Germline loops: CDR1 MDHEN, CDR2 SYDVKM. There are 15 residues in the CDR3. With 4 bases clipped from V and 5 bases from J, the junction kept 9 bases outside the gene matches. The CDR3 reads CASSSPSSGKDEQYF. The CDR3 DNA follows: TGTGCCAGCAGTTCGCCCTCTAGCGGGAAAGACGAGCAGTACTTC.

The chain couples TRBV11-1 to TRBJ1-2, with 11 nucleotides matching TRBD1. Germline CDR1 reads SGHAT; CDR2 reads FQDESV (reference sequence). V shed 5 bases, J shed 7 bases, and the junction held 9 bases outside the gene matches. The CDR3 has 15 residues. CDR3 DNA: TGTGCCAGCAGCAACGGACAGGGGGCGAATGCTGGCTACACCTTC. This codes for CASSNGQGANAGYTF.

The chain recombines TRBV5-1 with TRBJ2-2; maybe TRBD2 (6 bases). Trimming removed 4 bases from V and 0 bases from J, with 13 bases in between. The germline V gene encodes CDR1 SGHRS and CDR2 YFSETQ. The CDR3 is made up of 16 amino acids. The DNA for the CDR3 is TGCGCCAGCAGCCCGGGGGACGCTGCGAACACCGGGGAGCTGTTTTTT. The encoded protein is CASSPGDAANTGELFF.

V is TRBV30 and J is TRBJ2-5; no reliable D call. Per germline, CDR1 GTSNPN and CDR2 SVGIG (reference sequence). Trimming cost V 0 bases and J 5 bases, with 10 bases left between them. This CDR3 region has 13 residues. The CDR3: CAWSVSRRETQYF. The CDR3 DNA sequence: TGTGCCTGGAGTGTATCCCGTCGGGAGACCCAGTACTTC. Together with reference TRBV30 and TRBJ2-5, the CDR3 gives the full variable domain: SQTIHQWPATLVQPVGSPLSLECTVEGTSNPNLYWYRQAAGRGLQLLFYSVGIGQISSEVPQNLSASRPQDRQFILSSKKLLLSDSGFYLCAWSVSRRETQYFGPGTRLLVL.

The chain employs TRBV7-9 and TRBJ1-5; unclear D gene. Deletions cut 5 bases from V and 0 bases from J, with 8 bases between. The CDR3 has 14 amino acids. Germline V gene lookup returns CDR1 SEHNR and CDR2 FQNEAQ (reference sequence). CDR3 region: CASSEGNSNQPQHF. CDR3 sequence (DNA): TGTGCCAGCAGCGAAGGGAATAGCAATCAGCCCCAGCATTTT.

The chain couples TRBV27 to TRBJ2-7, with D possibly being TRBD1 or TRBD2 (5 bases each). This CDR3 comprises 15 residues. The V end was cut by 5 bases, the J end by 2 bases, with 16 bases between. CDR1 MNHEY and CDR2 SMNVEV come from the germline V gene (reference sequence). The CDR3 bases are TGTGCCAGCAGTGAATATCGAGGGGCGGCCTACGAGCAGTACTTC. Protein sequence: CASSEYRGAAYEQYF.

The CDR3 region is CASSLFSHEQYF. As DNA, the CDR3 is TGTGCCAGCAGTTTATTTAGTCACGAGCAGTACTTC. The chain employs TRBV28 and TRBJ2-5; D gene unclear. The J call may be in error: the DNA end matches TRBJ2-7 better. CDR3 length: 12 amino acids. Germline V gene sequence: CDR1 MDHEN, CDR2 SYDVKM.

The chain uses TRBV7-3 and TRBJ2-7; D gene ambiguous. The CDR3 consists of 13 residues. Trimming took off 5 bases at V and 3 bases at J, with 11 bases between the two ends. Germline V CDR1 and CDR2: SGHTA, FQGTGA. CDR3: CASSQMSGYEQYF. CDR3 coding DNA: TGTGCCAGCAGCCAGATGAGTGGCTACGAGCAGTACTTC.

The genes are TRBV28 and TRBJ2-7; D possibly corresponds to TRBD2 (6 bases). CDR1 and CDR2 (germline): MDHEN, SYDVKM. The CDR3 is made up of 15 amino acids. V was cut by 4 bases and J by 0 bases, with 13 bases left in between. The CDR3 DNA follows: TGTGCCAGCAGTTCCTCCGGGACTGACTCCTACGAGCAGTACTTC. Its translation: CASSSSGTDSYEQYF.

The V and J genes are TRBV2 and TRBJ1-5; D gene unclear. The V end lost 5 bases, the J end lost 5 bases, and 7 bases lay between the germline ends. The CDR3 sequence is 12 residues long. The germline V gene encodes CDR1 SNHLY and CDR2 FYNNEI. The CDR3 bases are TGTGCCAGCAGTCCTCATTATCAGCCCCAGCATTTT. Amino acids: CASSPHYQPQHF.

The chain recombines TRBV18 with TRBJ2-1; 10 positions match TRBD2. The CDR3 consists of 14 residues. Germline V CDR1 and CDR2: KGHSH, LQKENI. V gave up 5 bases and J gave up 7 bases; unmatched junction bases: 5. The CDR3 nucleotides read TGTGCCAGCTCATCAGCGGGAGGGCTGAATGAGCAGTTCTTC. Amino acids: CASSSAGGLNEQFF.

The chain joins TRBV10-3 to TRBJ1-1; no reliable D call. Germline CDR1 ENHRY, CDR2 SYGVKD. Trimming stripped 2 bases from V and 4 bases from J, with 11 bases between. The CDR3 extends over 14 amino acids. CDR3 amino acids: CAISEEVVRTEAFF. Written as DNA, the CDR3 is TGTGCCATCAGTGAGGAGGTGGTCCGCACTGAAGCTTTCTTT.

The chain uses TRBV28 and TRBJ2-7; D ambiguous. The ends were cut back, 3 bases at V and 2 bases at J, with 14 bases in the middle. Germline V gives CDR1 MDHEN, CDR2 SYDVKM. The CDR3 has 15 amino acids. CDR3: CASSFRSRLPYEQYF. The DNA of the CDR3 is TGTGCCAGCAGTTTCCGGAGTCGTCTACCCTACGAGCAGTACTTC.

The V call is TRBV19, the J call TRBJ2-7, with 13 bases fitting TRBD2. The CDR3 is 14 amino acids. Germline V CDR1 and CDR2: LNHDA, SQIVND (reference sequence). With 6 bases clipped from V and 5 bases from J, the junction kept 4 bases outside the gene matches. The CDR3 sequence is CASSPGTSGNEQYF. CDR3 in DNA: TGTGCCAGTAGCCCCGGGACTAGCGGGAACGAGCAGTACTTC.

On this clone: One end of the junction does not line up with germline, which may come from a read error. The rearrangement uses TRBV19 and TRBJ2-4; D gene ambiguous. Germline lookup yields CDR1 LNHDA and CDR2 SQIVND (reference sequence). The CDR3 is made up of 11 amino acids. The CDR3 spells CASSTPGPPHF. CDR3 sequence (DNA): TGTGCCAGTAGTACCCCCGGCCCGCCGCACTTC.

V is TRBV7-9 and J is TRBJ2-1; the D is unclear. Germline-derived CDR1 and CDR2 are SEHNR and FQNEAQ (reference sequence). The CDR3 sequence is 12 residues long. Trimming pared 4 bases from V and 3 bases from J, leaving 4 bases between. The CDR3 bases are TGTGCCAGCAGCTCGGGCTACAATGAGCAGTTCTTC. Translation gives CASSSGYNEQFF.

The rearrangement links TRBV18 to TRBJ1-5; weak D call: TRBD1 (5 bases). This CDR3 has 16 amino acids. CDR1 is KGHSH and CDR2 is LQKENI in the germline V gene. V was pared by 1 base and J by 5 bases, with 15 bases between. As DNA, the CDR3 is TGTGCCAGCTCACCACAAGATGCAGGGTCGTATCAGCCCCAGCATTTT. Translated: CASSPQDAGSYQPQHF.

This chain joins TRBV5-6 and TRBJ2-7; perhaps D is TRBD1 or TRBD2 (5 bases each). V lost 2 bases and J 6 bases, leaving 18 bases between the germline ends. This CDR3 has 15 residues. Germline loops: CDR1 SGHDT, CDR2 YYEEEE. The chain's CDR3 is CASSFTRGARFEQYF. The CDR3 region has the DNA TGTGCCAGCAGCTTTACGAGGGGCGCAAGGTTCGAGCAGTACTTC. Filled out from reference TRBV5-6 and TRBJ2-7, the complete variable domain reads DAGVTQSPTHLIKTRGQQVTLRCSPKSGHDTVSWYQQALGQGPQFIFQYYEEEERQRGNFPDRFSGHQFPNYSSELNVNALLLGDSALYLCASSFTRGARFEQYFGPGTRLTVT.

The chain is built from TRBV29-1 and TRBJ2-5; the D is unclear. Near its end, the DNA agrees better with TRBJ2-7, so the J call may be wrong. There are 11 residues in the CDR3. Germline V lookup: CDR1 SQVTM, CDR2 ANQGSEA. The CDR3, as DNA: TGCAGCGTTGAGAGAAAGGACGAGCAGTACTTC. It codes for CSVERKDEQYF.

The DNA of the CDR3 is TGCGCCAGCAGCCCCGATATCTGGGACACTGAAGCTTTCTTT. Its translation is CASSPDIWDTEAFF. V and J are TRBV5-1 and TRBJ1-1; D is unclear. Germline V gives CDR1 SGHRS, CDR2 YFSETQ. The CDR3 has 14 residues. The germline V and J ends were trimmed by 4 bases and 3 bases, with 13 bases remaining between them.